These 16 T cell receptor beta chains came from one sample sequenced in a study of T cell responses to AZD1222 COVID-19 vaccine. TCRdb keeps only in-frame clones here, not all; method: immunoSEQ multiplex PCR. The data show about 140,000 clones, just under 95% seen once. The material sequenced was peripheral blood, taken on day 0 of AZD1222 vaccination. Receptors were obtained from an adult in good health.

This rearrangement joins TRBV3-1 (or the pseudogene TRBV3-2) to TRBJ1-2, with 7 bases aligning to TRBD1. This CDR3 is 13 amino acids long. Trimming cost V 4 bases and J 4 bases; bases outside gene matches: 3. Germline CDR1 LGHDT, CDR2 YNNKEL (reference sequence). The chain's CDR3 is CASSLGQSYGYTF. CDR3 bases: TGTGCCAGCAGCCTGGGACAGTCCTATGGCTACACCTTC.

In nucleotides, the CDR3 is TGTGCCAGCAGCCTCGCTTTTCACGGGACAGGCGACACCTACAATGAGCAGTTCTTC. Protein product: CASSLAFHGTGDTYNEQFF. The rearrangement joins TRBV5-6 to TRBJ2-1; 8 nucleotides match TRBD1. This CDR3 is built from 19 residues. V shed 4 bases and J 2 bases; nucleotides not matched to a gene: 17. The V gene's germline CDR1 is SGHDT and CDR2 YYEEEE.

This clone was recorded once. J is TRBJ2-2 and V is TRBV7-2; tentatively, D is TRBD1 (6 bases). There are 15 residues in the CDR3. The germline V and J ends were trimmed by 5 bases and 7 bases, with 17 bases remaining between them. Germline V gives CDR1 SGHTA, CDR2 FQGNSA. This CDR3 is CASSHRAGVGGELFF. DNA of the CDR3: TGTGCCAGCAGCCACCGAGCAGGGGTCGGCGGGGAGCTGTTTTTT. The whole variable domain, remainder taken from reference TRBV7-2 and TRBJ2-2, is GAGVSQSPSNKVTEKGKDVELRCDPISGHTALYWYRQSLGQGLEFLIYFQGNSAPDKSGLPSDRFSAERTGGSVSTLTIQRTQQEDSAVYLCASSHRAGVGGELFFGEGSRLTVL.

The J gene is TRBJ2-1, the V gene TRBV6-2 or TRBV6-3; D is ambiguous. This CDR3 has 13 amino acids. Trimming removed 2 bases at V and 4 bases at J, with 6 bases between. The germline gives CDR1 MNHEY, CDR2 SVGEGT. Written as DNA, the CDR3 is TGTGCCAGCAGTTACCCCGGATACAATGAGCAGTTCTTC. It encodes CASSYPGYNEQFF.

The chain links TRBV5-4 to TRBJ1-5; D gene unclear. Germline CDR1 SGHNT, CDR2 YYREEE (reference sequence). Trimming left V 0 bases short and J 8 bases short, with 12 bases between. The CDR3 has 14 residues. The CDR3 sequence: CASSLDRGGEPQHF. The CDR3 region has the DNA TGTGCCAGCAGCTTGGATCGGGGTGGGGAGCCCCAGCATTTT.

The V call is TRBV27, the J call TRBJ1-4; D ambiguous. CDR3 length equals 16 residues. Trimming took off 0 bases at V and 0 bases at J, with 8 bases between the two ends. Germline values: CDR1 MNHEY, CDR2 SMNVEV (reference sequence). The CDR3 spells CASSLSTPATNEKLFF. The CDR3, as DNA: TGTGCCAGCAGTTTATCGACACCAGCAACTAATGAAAAACTGTTTTTT.

The V and J genes are TRBV4-1 and TRBJ2-7; weak D call: TRBD1 (6 bases). The CDR3 contains 18 residues. Germline V gives CDR1 MGHRA, CDR2 YSYEKL. V shed 4 bases and J shed 0 bases, with 22 bases lying between them. CDR3 protein: CASSRAPGTSRYSYEQYF. DNA of the CDR3: TGCGCCAGCAGCCGAGCACCCGGGACATCGAGATACTCCTACGAGCAGTACTTC.

V and J are TRBV18 and TRBJ1-2, with unresolved D. The CDR3 sequence is 12 residues long. Trimming took 6 bases from V and 8 from J, leaving 13 bases between them. CDR1 and CDR2 (germline): KGHSH, LQKENI. In DNA form, the CDR3 reads TGTGCCAGCTCCGGGGAGGAACGGGGCTACACCTTC. It is translated as CASSGEERGYTF.

This clone was seen once. The CDR3: CASSQDQRTLSNQPQHF. CDR3 coding DNA: TGCGCCAGCAGCCAAGATCAACGGACCTTGAGCAATCAGCCCCAGCATTTT. The chain has TRBV4-1 and TRBJ1-5; no clear D. This CDR3 comprises 17 residues. Between the trimmed V and J ends, which lost 0 bases and 1 base, there was a span of 13 bases. Germline CDR1 reads MGHRA; CDR2 reads YSYEKL.

This CDR3 is CASSLFATGGRSGYTF. CDR3 DNA: TGTGCCAGCAGTTTATTTGCGACAGGGGGTCGTTCTGGCTACACCTTC. The chain is built from TRBV28 and TRBJ1-2; 9 bases line up with TRBD1. Germline V lookup: CDR1 MDHEN, CDR2 SYDVKM. The CDR3 runs to 16 residues. The V segment lost 1 base and the J segment 7 bases; nucleotides outside the gene matches: 10.

The chain combines TRBV2 with TRBJ1-3, with D perhaps matching TRBD1 (5 bases). The V and J ends lost 6 bases and 0 bases respectively, with 15 bases between them. Per the germline V gene, CDR1 is SNHLY and CDR2 is FYNNEI. The CDR3 has 16 amino acids. DNA for the CDR3: TGTGCCAGCAGGCTCCAACAGGAGAGCTCTGGAAACACCATATATTTT. The encoded protein is CASRLQQESSGNTIYF.

This clone was detected once. This chain uses TRBV10-2 with TRBJ1-2, with D possibly matching TRBD1 (6 bases). The CDR3 spans 15 residues. Deletions cut 3 bases from V and 4 bases from J, with 15 bases between. Germline CDR1 is WSHSY and CDR2 is SAAADI. CDR3 sequence: CASSDGQRFFYGYTF. The DNA for the CDR3 is TGCGCCAGCAGTGATGGACAGCGATTTTTCTATGGCTACACCTTC.

This chain connects TRBV13 to TRBJ1-2; D gene unclear. The CDR3 sequence is 12 residues long. The V gene's germline CDR1 is PRHDT and CDR2 FYEKMQ (reference sequence). V was clipped by 2 bases and J by 6 bases, with 7 bases between them. CDR3 in amino acids: CASSLKGHGYTF. Here the CDR3 DNA reads TGTGCCAGCAGCTTAAAAGGGCATGGCTACACCTTC.

The gene calls are TRBV5-5 and TRBJ2-2; no definite D call. The CDR3 spans 15 residues. Trimming stripped 4 bases from V and 0 bases from J, with 10 bases between. Germline lookup yields CDR1 SGHKS and CDR2 YYEKEE (reference sequence). The CDR3: CASSRTYTNTGELFF. DNA of the CDR3: TGTGCCAGCAGCCGCACCTATACGAACACCGGGGAGCTGTTTTTT.

The J gene is TRBJ1-2, the V gene TRBV11-2, with 7 bases aligning to TRBD1. The germline V gene has CDR1 SGHAT and CDR2 FQNNGV. The J segment lost 3 bases and the V segment lost 4 bases, leaving 2 bases of the junction unmatched. This CDR3 is built from 13 residues. In DNA form, the CDR3 reads TGTGCCAGCAGCTCACAGGGGTACTATGGCTACACCTTC. The encoded protein is CASSSQGYYGYTF.

The V and J genes are TRBV2 and TRBJ2-3, with 9 bases identical to TRBD1. The V gene's germline CDR1 is SNHLY and CDR2 FYNNEI. V dropped 7 bases and J dropped 5; count of bases not matched to a gene: 22. The CDR3 has 19 amino acids. The CDR3 region is CASIPEALAGQGRGDTQYF. The DNA for the CDR3 is TGTGCCAGCATCCCCGAAGCCTTGGCCGGACAGGGGCGGGGAGATACGCAGTATTTT.